The clone carrying this T cell receptor beta chain was counted many times. Both previously described methods and listed TCR primers were employed to make bulk TCR libraries. Via MiXCR, TCRdb re-called the PCR reads, giving one row per CDR3 protein. The sample includes hundreds of thousands of distinct CDR3 sequences, about 25% of them seen just once. The record originates from a study of molecular identifiers for immune sequencing clone quantification. CDR3 length: 14 residues. CDR1 and CDR2 (germline): SGHVS, FQNEAQ. Between the trimmed V and J ends, which lost 1 base and 0 bases, there was a span of 1 base.

Specimen: naive CD8+ T cells from blood, with Jurkat cell RNA spiked in. The subset: FACS-sorted CD8+CD4-CCR7+CD45RA+ naive T cells. This clonotype originated in a human donor in good health. Some libraries in this study had Jurkat cell RNA spiked in. The V call is TRBV7-8, the J call TRBJ2-6; D call uncertain. The CDR3 loop is CASSLVSGANVLTF. The CDR3 DNA reads TGTGCCAGCAGCTTAGTCTCTGGGGCCAACGTCCTGACTTTC.